This T cell receptor (beta chain) was found in a study of shared clonotypes between healthy human individuals (dated by TCRdb to about 2020). Regarding the study in general: The cohort comprised a couple of women and a few men aged 18 to 49 years. Different laboratories and diverse techniques were used to prepare libraries and sequence TCR repertoires, to increase sequencing depth and limit assay-specific biases. Each donor's leukapheresis produced roughly between roughly 0.85 and 9 billion PBMCs. Blood TCR repertoires of four to six healthy adults were deeply sequenced to estimate repertoire size and the extent of clonotype sharing between individuals. For each donor, CD4 naive and CD4 memory were each given three plates, CD8 naive was given two plates, and CD8 memory was given one plate. Study-level results and caveats: Sharing across a few donors was observed for around 4.8% of naive CD4, over 3% of naive CD8, about 2.5% of memory CD4, and about 0.38% of memory CD8 clonotypes. Larger estimated clonotype richness was generally found for naive subsets than for memory subsets. The genetic and exposure-history diversity represented was limited by the small number of donors. Pairwise subsampling led to the expectation that sequencing depth would affect the degree of clonotype sharing among donors. Higher generation probabilities were observed for clonotypes shared by all four sorted-subset donors than for non-shared clonotypes. Even with the large sequencing depth, rarefaction of the sorted-subset datasets indicated that sequencing was incomplete. Only blood was sampled, and tissue TCR repertoires likely differ from those in blood.

TCR CDR3 regions were amplified from genomic DNA by multiplex PCR using the deep immunoSEQ assay. Extracted genomic DNA from each cell subset was distributed evenly across all wells of several immunoSEQ 96-well plates, and each plate was treated as a replicate. For sorted subsets, roughly 200 ng of genomic DNA, equivalent to some 33,000 T cell genomes, went into each replicate PCR. Purified libraries were quantified with a Qubit 3.0 fluorometer, sized on a Bioanalyzer 2100, and re-quantified with the KAPA Library Quantification kit. A separate single-read 150-cycle Illumina NextSeq 550 flow cell was used to sequence each immunoSEQ 96-well plate. Per the source publication's procedure: The immunoSEQ output contained only junctional sequences without quality scores, so filtering could not match that applied to full-length reads. To assign V/J genes and CDR3, sequences were annotated against IMGT germline references using PyIR, a Python wrapper for IgBLAST v1.9. Reads were removed for weak V/J assignments (E-value above 1e-6), missing CDR3, stop codons, out-of-frame junctions, or ambiguous translated residues. V3J clonotypes were defined as sequences sharing the same inferred V gene, J gene, and CDR3 amino acid sequence. To compute the percentage overlap between repertoires, the number of shared unique clonotypes was divided by the size of the smaller repertoire. Three approaches were used to assess repertoire richness: RTK rarefaction, the Chao1 estimator, and Recon v2.1 estimates of unobserved clonotypes. Generation probabilities for all TCRbeta clonotypes obtained by the gDNA method from a few donors were computed using OLGA. What TCRdb holds here is the immuneACCESS table cut down to in-frame rearrangements. Part of the clones is not present; checked against another copy, under half of the missing clones reflect an unresolved V gene, and the others are unexplained. V, J and clone size are those of that table, while D and trimming were read from the DNA. The sample table holds around 1.5 million clones, of which 98% were seen once. About 0.42% of the sample is held by the ten biggest clonotypes.

The donors were healthy, HIV-negative adults with no recently reported acute infections or vaccinations. Only Caucasian adults living in Nashville, Tennessee, USA were represented among the donors. CD4+ T cells were enriched through magnetic negative selection, after which naive cells were positively selected on CD45RA and the remaining negative fraction served as the memory subset. Blood was obtained by leukapheresis, after which PBMCs were separated by Ficoll-Histopaque density gradient centrifugation and cryopreserved in liquid nitrogen vapor phase. Purity and quantity of every magnetically sorted T cell population were checked by analytical flow cytometry. Genomic DNA was isolated from each sorted fraction and quantified by UV absorbance on a Nanodrop 2000c. A remark on this clone: Its recognized antigen is unknown. Base-call qualities are not available, and no considerably larger clone is one nucleotide away.

Inclusive of the bounding cysteine and phenylalanine, the CDR3 is 17 residues long. Only CDR3 DNA remains: 51 bases, in frame from the first base. CDR1 and CDR2 are read off the germline V gene (reference sequence) as SGHNT and YYREEE. Trimming at the junction amounts to 5 bases on V and 4 bases on J, and the germline ends lie 22 bases apart. This receptor chain uses TRBV5-4 and TRBJ2-1, and possibly TRBD2, on 6 matching bases. The TCR was taken from a man younger than 40 in good health. Sequencing used naive CD4+ T cells sorted from blood. The cell subset or site label, as the study defines it: CD45RA+ positively selected. The DNA sequence is as follows: TGTGCCAGCAGTTCGGGAGTTGGCGCCCTCTCGTACAATGAGCAGTTCTTC. Its coded protein is CASSSGVGALSYNEQFF.